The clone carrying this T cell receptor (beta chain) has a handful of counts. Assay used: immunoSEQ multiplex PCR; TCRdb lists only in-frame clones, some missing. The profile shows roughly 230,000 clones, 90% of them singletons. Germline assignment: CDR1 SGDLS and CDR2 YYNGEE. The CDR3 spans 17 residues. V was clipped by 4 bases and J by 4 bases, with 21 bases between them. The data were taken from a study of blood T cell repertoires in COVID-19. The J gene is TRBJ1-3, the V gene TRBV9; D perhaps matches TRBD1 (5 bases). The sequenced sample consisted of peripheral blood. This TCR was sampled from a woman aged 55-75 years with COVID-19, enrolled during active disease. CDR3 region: CASSPWDGGKRGNTIYF. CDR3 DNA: TGTGCCAGCAGCCCTTGGGACGGCGGGAAGAGGGGAAACACCATATATTTT.